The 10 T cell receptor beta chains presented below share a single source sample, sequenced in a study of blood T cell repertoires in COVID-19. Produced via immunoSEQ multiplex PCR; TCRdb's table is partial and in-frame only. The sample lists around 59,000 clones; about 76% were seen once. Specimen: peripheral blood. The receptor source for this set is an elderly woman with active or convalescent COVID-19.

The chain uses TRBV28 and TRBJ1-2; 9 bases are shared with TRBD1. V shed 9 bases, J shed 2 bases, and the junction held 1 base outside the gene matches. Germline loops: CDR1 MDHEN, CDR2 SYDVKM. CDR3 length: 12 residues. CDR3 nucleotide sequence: TGTGCCAGTGGACAGGGGAACTATGGCTACACCTTC. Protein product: CASGQGNYGYTF.

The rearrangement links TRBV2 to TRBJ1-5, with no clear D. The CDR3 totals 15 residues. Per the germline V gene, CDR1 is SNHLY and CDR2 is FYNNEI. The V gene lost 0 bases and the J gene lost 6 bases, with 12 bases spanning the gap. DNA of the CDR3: TGTGCCAGCAGTGAAGCCCACGGGTTGGGTCAGCCCCAGCATTTT. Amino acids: CASSEAHGLGQPQHF.

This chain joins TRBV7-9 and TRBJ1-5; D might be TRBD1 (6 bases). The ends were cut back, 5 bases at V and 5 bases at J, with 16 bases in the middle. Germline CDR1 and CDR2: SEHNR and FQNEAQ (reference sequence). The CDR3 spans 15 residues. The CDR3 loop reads CASSPQGQGDQPQHF. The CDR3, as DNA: TGTGCCAGCAGCCCTCAGGGGCAGGGAGATCAGCCCCAGCATTTT. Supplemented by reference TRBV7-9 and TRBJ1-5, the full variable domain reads DTGVSQNPRHKITKRGQNVTFRCDPISEHNRLYWYRQTLGQGPEFLTYFQNEAQLEKSRLLSDRFSAERPKGSFSTLEIQRTEQGDSAMYLCASSPQGQGDQPQHFGDGTRLSIL.

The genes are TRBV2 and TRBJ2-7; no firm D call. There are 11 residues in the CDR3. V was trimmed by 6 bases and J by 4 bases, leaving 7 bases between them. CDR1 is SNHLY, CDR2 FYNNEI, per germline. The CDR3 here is CASSVLYEQYF. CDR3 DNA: TGTGCCAGCAGCGTTCTGTACGAGCAGTACTTC.

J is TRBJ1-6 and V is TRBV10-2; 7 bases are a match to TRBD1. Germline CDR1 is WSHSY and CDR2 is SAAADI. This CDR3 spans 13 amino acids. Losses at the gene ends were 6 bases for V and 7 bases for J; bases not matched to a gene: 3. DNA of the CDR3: TGCGCCAGCAGGCCACAGGGGAATTCACCCCTCCACTTT. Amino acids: CASRPQGNSPLHF.

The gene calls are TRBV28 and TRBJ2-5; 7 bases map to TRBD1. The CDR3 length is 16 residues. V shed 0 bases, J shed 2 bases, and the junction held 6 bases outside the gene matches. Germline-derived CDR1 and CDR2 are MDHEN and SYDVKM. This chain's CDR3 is CASSLWGQGDQETQYF. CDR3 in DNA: TGTGCCAGCAGTTTATGGGGGCAGGGGGATCAAGAGACCCAGTACTTC. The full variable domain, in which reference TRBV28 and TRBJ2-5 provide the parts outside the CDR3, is DVKVTQSSRYLVKRTGEKVFLECVQDMDHENMFWYRQDPGLGLRLIYFSYDVKMKEKGDIPEGYSVSREKKERFSLILESASTNQTSMYLCASSLWGQGDQETQYFGPGTRLLVL.

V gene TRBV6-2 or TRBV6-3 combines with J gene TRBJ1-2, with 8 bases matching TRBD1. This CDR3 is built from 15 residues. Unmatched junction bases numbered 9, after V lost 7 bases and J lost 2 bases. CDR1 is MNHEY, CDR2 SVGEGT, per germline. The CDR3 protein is CASTPDREGNYGYTF. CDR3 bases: TGTGCCAGCACCCCGGACAGGGAGGGGAACTATGGCTACACCTTC.

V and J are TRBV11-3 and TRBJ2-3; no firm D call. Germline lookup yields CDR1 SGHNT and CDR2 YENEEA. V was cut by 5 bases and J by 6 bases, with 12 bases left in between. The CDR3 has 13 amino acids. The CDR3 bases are TGTGCCAGCAGCACCAACCAGAGGGATACGCAGTATTTT. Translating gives CASSTNQRDTQYF. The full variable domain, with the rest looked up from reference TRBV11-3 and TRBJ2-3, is EAGVVQSPRYKIIEKKQPVAFWCNPISGHNTLYWYLQNLGQGPELLIRYENEEAVDDSQLPKDRFSAERLKGVDSTLKIQPAELGDSAVYLCASSTNQRDTQYFGPGTRLTVL.

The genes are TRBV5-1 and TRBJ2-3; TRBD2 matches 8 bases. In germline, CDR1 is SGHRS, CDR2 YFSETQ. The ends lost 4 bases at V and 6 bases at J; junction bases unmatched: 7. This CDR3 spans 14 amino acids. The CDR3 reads CASSTGLASDTQYF. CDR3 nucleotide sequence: TGCGCCAGCAGCACCGGACTAGCCTCCGATACGCAGTATTTT.

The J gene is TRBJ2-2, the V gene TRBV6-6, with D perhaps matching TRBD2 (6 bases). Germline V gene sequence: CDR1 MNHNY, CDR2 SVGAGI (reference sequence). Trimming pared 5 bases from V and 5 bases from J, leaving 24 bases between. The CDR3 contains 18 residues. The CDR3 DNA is TGTGCCAGCAGTCCACTTGGGCAGGGCTTTAGCGGAACCGGGGAGCTGTTTTTT. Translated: CASSPLGQGFSGTGELFF.